These T cell receptor beta chains were read from a single sample in a study of blood T cell repertoires in COVID-19. Here immunoSEQ multiplex PCR was the method, and the copy in TCRdb shows in-frame clones only, minus some. The table records some 83,000 clones, almost 85% of them present only once. What was sequenced was peripheral blood. These receptors all come from a middle-aged man with acute or convalescent COVID-19. Both conserved end residues are part of each CDR3. The order of the fields is clone size, J gene, D gene, V gene, CDR3 DNA, CDR3 protein. A D gene is named only where the DNA matches it firmly. For some rows the clone size is stated as once, few or many, or as a class when expanded; others skip it.

NA | TRBJ1-2 | TRBD1 | TRBV28 | TGTGCCAGCAGTCCCCGGGACAGGGGGCGGAATGGCTACACCTTC | CASSPRDRGRNGYTF
NA | TRBJ2-5 | NA | TRBV7-6 | TGTGCCAGCAGCTTAGGGACTACCTTTCCGGAGACCCAGTACTTC | CASSLGTTFPETQYF
NA | TRBJ1-5 | NA | TRBV19 | TGTGCCAGTAGGCTGGGGCGTCAGCCCCAGCATTTT | CASRLGRQPQHF
NA | TRBJ1-1 | NA | TRBV7-6 | TGTGCCAGCAGCTTAAGTCAGGGACTTAACACTGAAGCTTTCTTT | CASSLSQGLNTEAFF
NA | TRBJ2-3 | TRBD2 | TRBV5-1 | TGCGCCAGCTACCTAGCGGGAGTGCGGGATACGCAGTATTTT | CASYLAGVRDTQYF
few | TRBJ2-5 | NA | TRBV3-1/TRBV3-2 | TGTGCCAGCAGCCAAGACACTAGTACAGAGACCCAGTACTTC | CASSQDTSTETQYF
once | TRBJ2-6 | NA | TRBV3-1/TRBV3-2 | TGTGCCAGCAGCCAAGATGCGCGGGGAAAATCGCCCCACCCACCTGGGGCCAACGTCCTGACTTTC | CASSQDARGKSPHPPGANVLTF
NA | TRBJ2-4 | NA | TRBV7-2 | TGTGCCAGCAGCTTACAATTCGCAGCGGGCAACATTCAGTACTTC | CASSLQFAAGNIQYF
NA | TRBJ1-2 | TRBD1 | TRBV6-5 | TGTGCCAGCAGTTACTCGAACAGGGGGCGGGATGGCTACACCTTC | CASSYSNRGRDGYTF
NA | TRBJ1-5 | NA | TRBV2 | TGTGCCAGCAAACTCCAGGGAAGCAATCAGCCCCAGCATTTT | CASKLQGSNQPQHF
NA | TRBJ2-2 | NA | TRBV4-2 | TGTGCCAGCAGCCAAGCCCTCACTGGGGAGCTGTTTTTT | CASSQALTGELFF
NA | TRBJ2-3 | NA | TRBV4-1 | TGCGCCAGCAGCCAAGAGGCGGGATACACAGATACGCAGTATTTT | CASSQEAGYTDTQYF
NA | TRBJ2-6 | NA | TRBV18 | TGTGCCAGCTCACCACGGCAGGCGCCATCGGGGGCCAACGTCCTGACTTTC | CASSPRQAPSGANVLTF
NA | TRBJ2-7 | NA | TRBV7-9 | TGTGCCAGCAGCTTAACGGGCGGGCAGGGGATGTACGAGCAGTACTTC | CASSLTGGQGMYEQYF
NA | TRBJ2-7 | NA | TRBV6-6 | TGTGCCAGCAGTTACCGGTCCTACGAGCAGTACTTC | CASSYRSYEQYF
NA | TRBJ2-7 | TRBD1 | TRBV12-3/TRBV12-4 | TGTGCCAGCAACACTGGACAGGGAAACGAGCAGTACTTC | CASNTGQGNEQYF
NA | TRBJ2-1 | TRBD2 | TRBV4-1 | TGCGCCAGCAGCCACCTTGAGCGGGGGGGGAGCGATGAGCAGTTCTTC | CASSHLERGGSDEQFF
NA | TRBJ1-3 | NA | TRBV29-1 | TGCAGCGTTGCCGGGGGGCTTTCTGGAAACACCATATATTTT | CSVAGGLSGNTIYF
NA | TRBJ1-2 | NA | TRBV19 | TGTGCCAGTAGTATCAGGGACTTCTATGGCTACACCTTC | CASSIRDFYGYTF
NA | TRBJ1-1 | NA | TRBV19 | TGTGCCAGTAGTATACGCGGGAGAGGGACTGAAGCTTTCTTT | CASSIRGRGTEAFF
once | TRBJ2-3 | TRBD2 | TRBV5-6 | TGTGCCAGCAGAATCTTGGGGGCCGGGGGGGCTCGCACAGATACGCAGTATTTT | CASRILGAGGARTDTQYF
NA | TRBJ1-1 | NA | TRBV3-1/TRBV3-2 | TGTGCCAGCAGCCTGGCCGGGACACCTAGTGAAGCTTTCTTT | CASSLAGTPSEAFF
NA | TRBJ2-1 | NA | TRBV2 | TGTGCCAGCAGTGGATCGACTAGGAATGAGCAGTTCTTC | CASSGSTRNEQFF
NA | TRBJ1-5 | TRBD1 | TRBV2 | TGTGCCAGCAGAGGACAGGGGGGTCAGCCCCAGCATTTT | CASRGQGGQPQHF
once | TRBJ2-7 | NA | TRBV6-6 | TGTGCCAGCAGCCCCGGACACTCCTCCTACGAGCAGTACTTC | CASSPGHSSYEQYF